This paragraph covers one T cell receptor (beta chain) sequence. The antigen remains undetermined. One entry per CDR3 protein, without DNA, is what TCRdb gives after re-calling the 5' RACE reads. The sample has tens of thousands of distinct CDR3 sequences. The data are from a study of T cells expressing NK-cell markers. Study-level findings and limits: In a few donors, dominant clonotypes made up about 25-65% of CD3+CD56-NKG2C+ cells. Top CD8+ clonotypes included the dominant CD3+CD56+NKG2C+ clonotypes in several donors.

Sequencing was carried out using blood T cells: a sorted CD56 or NKG2C T cell subset, CD4+ or CD8+ T cells, or bulk PBMC T cells (not recorded which). The TCR originated in a woman aged 18-70 years in good health.

CDR3 loop: CSAPVGWEQYF. The chain employs TRBV20-1 and TRBJ2-7; with no DNA, the TCRdb D assignment of TRBD1 cannot be verified. The V gene's germline CDR1 is DFQATT and CDR2 SNEGSKA (reference sequence). This CDR3 has 11 amino acids.